This T cell receptor beta chain was found in a study of glioma-infiltrating T cells after dendritic cell vaccination. Background on the study: Samples are from glioblastoma patients in Phase I and II dendritic cell vaccine trials.

Germline V gene sequence: CDR1 ENHRY, CDR2 SYGVKD. Trimming cost V 2 bases and J 4 bases, with 12 bases left between them. This CDR3 is built from 14 residues. This clone was observed a handful of times. The immunoSEQ assay amplified TCRB CDR3 from up to roughly 2 ug DNA. The data were produced by immunoSEQ multiplex PCR, yet TCRdb's version contains in-frame clones alone and is incomplete. The sample lists 85,000 to 110,000 clones, roughly 80% seen once, with less than 15% in the top ten. V usage is TRBV10-3 and J usage is TRBJ2-7; possible D gene TRBD1, 6 bases. Specimen: blood, collected before dendritic cell vaccination. This sequence originates from a human donor with glioblastoma. Here the CDR3 reads CAISEAAGVYEQYF. The CDR3 DNA follows: TGTGCCATCAGTGAGGCCGCAGGGGTATACGAGCAGTACTTC.